One and the same sample provided the 2 T cell receptor beta chains below, sequenced in a study of blood T cell repertoires in COVID-19. Sequencing used immunoSEQ multiplex PCR; TCRdb keeps in-frame clones, though not all of them. The sample carries more than 45,000 clones, roughly 82% recorded once. The sample was peripheral blood. The receptors here all came from a woman between 55 and 75 years old with acute or convalescent COVID-19.

The CDR3 sequence is CASSSQRGGVNQPQHF. CDR3 DNA: TGTGCCAGCAGTTCGCAGAGAGGGGGGGTTAATCAGCCCCAGCATTTT. This chain connects TRBV27 to TRBJ1-5; tentatively, D is TRBD1 (6 bases). There are 16 residues in the CDR3. Germline V gene sequence: CDR1 MNHEY, CDR2 SMNVEV (reference sequence). The ends were cut back, 4 bases at V and 4 bases at J, with 17 bases in the middle.

The chain recombines TRBV24-1 with TRBJ1-2; the D is unclear. V was trimmed by 5 bases and J by 4 bases, leaving 13 bases between them. The length of the CDR3 is 14 residues. Germline V CDR1 and CDR2: KGHDR, SFDVKD. CDR3 sequence (DNA): TGTGCCACCAGTGGTTACGGGGAGGGCTATGGCTACACCTTC. This translates into CATSGYGEGYGYTF.